The rows below give T cell receptor beta chains drawn from one sample of a study of blood T cell repertoires in COVID-19. Sequencing was performed with immunoSEQ multiplex PCR; in TCRdb, only in-frame clones are kept and a portion is missing. The sample holds around 230,000 clones, 75% to 90% seen once. Sequencing was performed on peripheral blood. The receptors were sampled from a man in his forties or fifties with acute or convalescent COVID-19. The CDR3 runs from the conserved cysteine through the conserved F or W. The D gene is left open where the match is weak.

d_gene: TRBD1; v_gene: TRBV6-5; CDR3aa: CASSRTGHKLFF
d_gene: NA; v_gene: TRBV27; CDR3aa: CASSLSGGFGGGYTF
d_gene: TRBD2; v_gene: TRBV9; CDR3aa: CASSDRAGESYEQYF
d_gene: TRBD2; v_gene: TRBV4-1; CDR3aa: CASSPGLAGGVAKNIQYF
d_gene: NA; v_gene: TRBV28; CDR3aa: CASSSSGRQGEQFF
d_gene: TRBD1; v_gene: TRBV5-6; CDR3aa: CASSFRGRSDEKLFF
d_gene: TRBD1; v_gene: TRBV29-1; CDR3aa: CSVGTGAYEQYF
d_gene: NA; v_gene: TRBV25-1; CDR3aa: CASSDPGGYTF
d_gene: TRBD2; v_gene: TRBV30; CDR3aa: CAFTGTSYNEQFF
d_gene: TRBD2; v_gene: TRBV2; CDR3aa: CASLGLAINNEQFF
d_gene: NA; v_gene: TRBV5-4; CDR3aa: CASSLVGSFANYGYTF
d_gene: NA; v_gene: TRBV5-1; CDR3aa: CASSLDGVGGTEAFF
d_gene: NA; v_gene: TRBV4-3; CDR3aa: CASSQDHRAGSYEQYF
d_gene: NA; v_gene: TRBV6-5; CDR3aa: CASSSGQNGYTF
d_gene: TRBD2; v_gene: TRBV19; CDR3aa: CASSTELAGFYEQFF
d_gene: TRBD2; v_gene: TRBV30; CDR3aa: CAWKGLAGSRGETGELFF
d_gene: NA; v_gene: TRBV10-3; CDR3aa: CAISGAQGNTEAFF
d_gene: NA; v_gene: TRBV18; CDR3aa: CASSPAEGSQPQHF
d_gene: TRBD2; v_gene: TRBV5-4; CDR3aa: CASSETSGSYNEQFF
d_gene: NA; v_gene: TRBV7-3; CDR3aa: CASSFDSLNTEAFF
d_gene: TRBD1; v_gene: TRBV6-6; CDR3aa: CASDRGGGTEAFF
d_gene: NA; v_gene: TRBV7-9; CDR3aa: CASSTTRGGNTIYF
d_gene: NA; v_gene: TRBV5-4; CDR3aa: CASSVWSGQGRRYEQYF
d_gene: TRBD2; v_gene: TRBV7-3; CDR3aa: CASSWSGANTGELFF
d_gene: TRBD2; v_gene: TRBV6-5; CDR3aa: CASSSRTSVNNEQFF
d_gene: TRBD2; v_gene: TRBV19; CDR3aa: CASSFKRTSGSEETQYF
d_gene: NA; v_gene: TRBV18; CDR3aa: CASSPGLEETQYF
d_gene: NA; v_gene: TRBV19; CDR3aa: CASSIQGPNQPQHF
d_gene: TRBD2; v_gene: TRBV5-1; CDR3aa: CASSAGTSGGEFYYEQYF
d_gene: TRBD2; v_gene: TRBV5-3; CDR3aa: CARSIPGGDYNEQFF
d_gene: NA; v_gene: TRBV5-4; CDR3aa: CASSQPGLETQYF